This T cell receptor (beta chain) was recorded in a study of patients and donors after allogeneic stem cell transplantation. TCRdb re-analysed the RT-PCR reads in MiXCR, keeping a single row per CDR3 protein. This table holds 200,000 to 250,000 distinct CDR3 sequences, 12% to 15% found once. Germline-derived CDR1 and CDR2 are SGHDN and FVKESK. The V end lost 4 bases, the J end lost 3 bases, and 13 bases lay between the germline ends. The CDR3 has 15 amino acids. This clonotype has more than one count but fewer than ten. The clonotype comes from a human donor who was either an allogeneic HSCT recipient or a stem cell or donor lymphocyte infusion donor (not recorded which). It is not recorded whose cells these are; they may come from a transplant donor. The chain combines TRBV14 with TRBJ2-1; D is possibly TRBD1 (5 bases). The sample comprised blood, either unsorted or a sorted T cell fraction (not recorded which). The CDR3 spells CASSLGSTGYNEQFF. In DNA, the CDR3 is TGTGCCAGCAGCCTCGGTTCTACAGGCTACAATGAGCAGTTCTTC. The whole variable domain, remainder taken from reference TRBV14 and TRBJ2-1, is EAGVTQFPSHSVIEKGQTVTLRCDPISGHDNLYWYRRVMGKEIKFLLHFVKESKQDESGMPNNRFLAERTGGTYSTLKVQPAELEDSGVYFCASSLGSTGYNEQFFGPGTRLTVL.